This entry describes one TCR beta chain. The protocol was immunoSEQ multiplex PCR, while the TCRdb copy is restricted to in-frame clones and leaves out a portion. Altogether fewer than 35,000 clones are present, about nine tenths being singletons, with the ten largest covering roughly 4.5%. This sample was taken from a study of T cell changes during pregnancy in multiple sclerosis. The receptor comes from a female donor with multiple sclerosis, enrolled in a pregnancy study. Sequences were derived from CD8+ T cells from peripheral blood mononuclear cells, sampled in the second trimester of pregnancy.

The CDR3 spells CASAQGGTEAFF. CDR3 DNA: TGTGCCAGCGCCCAAGGAGGTACTGAAGCTTTCTTT. The V and J genes are TRBV25-1 and TRBJ1-1; D ambiguous. The V gene's germline CDR1 is MGHDK and CDR2 SYGVNS. The germline V and J ends were trimmed by 8 bases and 5 bases, with 12 bases remaining between them. This CDR3 region has 12 residues.